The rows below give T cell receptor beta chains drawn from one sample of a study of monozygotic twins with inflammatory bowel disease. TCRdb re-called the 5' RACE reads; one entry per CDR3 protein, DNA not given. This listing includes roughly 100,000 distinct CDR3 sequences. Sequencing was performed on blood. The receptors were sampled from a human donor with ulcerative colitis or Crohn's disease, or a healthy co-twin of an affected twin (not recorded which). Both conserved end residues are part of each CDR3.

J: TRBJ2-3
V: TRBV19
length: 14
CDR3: CASSLQGLTDTQYF

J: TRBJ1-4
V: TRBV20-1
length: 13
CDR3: CSAREARNEKLFF

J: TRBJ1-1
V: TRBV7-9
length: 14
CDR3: CASSFDLREAEAFF

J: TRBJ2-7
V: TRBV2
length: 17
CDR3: CASSDPMNGRSTYEQYF

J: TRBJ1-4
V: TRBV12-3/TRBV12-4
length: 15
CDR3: CASSLAGTVSAKLFF

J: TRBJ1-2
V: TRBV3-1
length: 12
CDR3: CASNRDGYGYTF

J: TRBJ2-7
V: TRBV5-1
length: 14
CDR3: CASSLADNSYEQYF

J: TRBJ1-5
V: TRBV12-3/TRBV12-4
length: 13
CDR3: CASSFAGGQPQHF

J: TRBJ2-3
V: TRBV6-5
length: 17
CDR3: CASSYGLAGVRGDTQYF

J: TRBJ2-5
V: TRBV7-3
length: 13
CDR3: CASSSQVQETQYF

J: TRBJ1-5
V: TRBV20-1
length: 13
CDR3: CSARGQENQPQHF

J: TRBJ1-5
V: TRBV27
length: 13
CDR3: CASSSRFRQPQHF

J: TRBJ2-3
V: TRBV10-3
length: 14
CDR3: CATRDYQFTDTQYF

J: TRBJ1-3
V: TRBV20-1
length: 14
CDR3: CSARDLESGNTIYF

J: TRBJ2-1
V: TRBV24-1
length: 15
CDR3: CATSDLALAGNEQFF

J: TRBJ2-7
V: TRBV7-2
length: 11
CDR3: CASSLSKEQYF

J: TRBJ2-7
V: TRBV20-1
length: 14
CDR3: CSAATGTGSYEQYF

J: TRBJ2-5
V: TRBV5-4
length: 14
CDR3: CASSSGGVQETQYF

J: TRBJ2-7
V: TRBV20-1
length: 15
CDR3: CSARGLGQGSNEQYF

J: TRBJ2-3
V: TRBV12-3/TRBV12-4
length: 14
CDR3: CASSLRRAGDTQYF

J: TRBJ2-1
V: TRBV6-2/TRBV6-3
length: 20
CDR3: CASTPDRTRRGTQFYNEQFF

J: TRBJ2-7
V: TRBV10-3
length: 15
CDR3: CAISVRDRSTGEQYF

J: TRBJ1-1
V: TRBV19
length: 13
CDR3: CATARQGATEAFF

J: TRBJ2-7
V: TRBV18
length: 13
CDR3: CASSRGEGSEQYF

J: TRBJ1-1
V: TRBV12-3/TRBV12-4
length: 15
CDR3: CASSPRQGGVTEAFF

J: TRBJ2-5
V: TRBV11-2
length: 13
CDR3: CASSSDIQETQYF

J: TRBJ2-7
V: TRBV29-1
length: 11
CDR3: CSVGPVDEQYF

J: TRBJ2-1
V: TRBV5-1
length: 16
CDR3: CASSPGGVFSYNEQFF

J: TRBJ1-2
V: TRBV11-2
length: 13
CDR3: CASSQTGVRGYTF

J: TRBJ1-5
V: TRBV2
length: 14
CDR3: CASRWLYSNQPQHF

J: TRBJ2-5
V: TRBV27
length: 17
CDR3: CASSLSRGGPRGETQYF

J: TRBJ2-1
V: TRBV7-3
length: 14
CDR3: CASTPGQGHNEQFF

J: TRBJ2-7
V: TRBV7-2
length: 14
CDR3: CASSPAWGPYEQYF

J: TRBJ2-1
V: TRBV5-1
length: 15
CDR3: CASSLVLAGTNEQFF

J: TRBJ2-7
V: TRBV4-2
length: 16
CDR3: CASSRSGQGASYEQYF

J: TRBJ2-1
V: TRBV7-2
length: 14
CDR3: CASSLARANNEQFF

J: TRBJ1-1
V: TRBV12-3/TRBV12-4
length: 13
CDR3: CASSFFEDTEAFF

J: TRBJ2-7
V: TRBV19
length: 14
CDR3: CASNTGYSSYEQYF

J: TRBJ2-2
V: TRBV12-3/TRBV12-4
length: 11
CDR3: CATGQGLGLFF

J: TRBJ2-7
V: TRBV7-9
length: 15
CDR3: CASSLWGAGGYEQYF

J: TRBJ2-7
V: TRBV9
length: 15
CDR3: CASSPTGPGSYEQYF

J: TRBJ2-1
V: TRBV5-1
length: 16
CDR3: CASSVADSSSYNEQFF

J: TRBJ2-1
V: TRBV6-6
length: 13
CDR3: CASSLWAYNEQFF

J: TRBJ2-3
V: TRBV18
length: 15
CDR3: CASSPLARFTDTQYF

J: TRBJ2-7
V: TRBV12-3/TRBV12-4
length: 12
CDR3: CASSLIRYEQYF

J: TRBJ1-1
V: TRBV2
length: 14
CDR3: CASSVGGGDTEAFF

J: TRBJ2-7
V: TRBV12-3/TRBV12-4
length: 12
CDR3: CASSANHYEQYF

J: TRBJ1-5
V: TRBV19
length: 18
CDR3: CASSKGDSTVGGNQPQHF

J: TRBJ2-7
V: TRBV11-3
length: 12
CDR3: CASSLVSYEQYF

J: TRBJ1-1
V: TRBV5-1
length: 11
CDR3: CATPWGTEAFF